The present T cell receptor (beta chain) was sequenced within a study of patients and donors after allogeneic stem cell transplantation. TCRdb analysed the RT-PCR reads with MiXCR anew, one entry per CDR3 protein. Found here are about a million distinct CDR3 sequences, roughly 17% of them singletons; the top ten hold around 5.5%. The length of the CDR3 is 13 residues. V shed 6 bases and J shed 6 bases, with 14 bases lying between them. This receptor was identified in a human donor who was either an allogeneic HSCT recipient or a stem cell or donor lymphocyte infusion donor (not recorded which). It is not recorded whose cells these are; they may come from a transplant donor. The chain carries TRBV12-3 or TRBV12-4 and TRBJ1-2; D call uncertain. Sequencing was performed on blood, either unsorted or a sorted T cell fraction (not recorded which). CDR3 DNA sequence: TGTGCCAGCAGCGTTAGGGCCCTCGATGGCTACACCTTC. Amino acids: CASSVRALDGYTF.